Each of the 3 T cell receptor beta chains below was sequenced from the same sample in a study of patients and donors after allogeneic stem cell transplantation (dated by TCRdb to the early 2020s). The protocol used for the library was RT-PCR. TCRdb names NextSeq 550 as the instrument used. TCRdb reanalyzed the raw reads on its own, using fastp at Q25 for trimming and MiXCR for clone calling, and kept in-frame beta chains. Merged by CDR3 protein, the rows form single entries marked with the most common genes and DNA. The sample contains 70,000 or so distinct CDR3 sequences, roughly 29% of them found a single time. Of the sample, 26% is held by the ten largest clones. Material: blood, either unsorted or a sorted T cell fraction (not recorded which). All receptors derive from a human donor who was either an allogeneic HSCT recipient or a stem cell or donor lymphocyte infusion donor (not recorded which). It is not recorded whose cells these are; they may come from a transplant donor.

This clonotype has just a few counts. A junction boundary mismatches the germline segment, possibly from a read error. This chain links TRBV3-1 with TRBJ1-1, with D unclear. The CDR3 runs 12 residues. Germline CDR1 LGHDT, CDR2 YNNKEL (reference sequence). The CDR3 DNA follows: TGTGCCAGCAGCCAGGGAGAGCTTATGCCTAGCTTT. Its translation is CASSQGELMPSF.

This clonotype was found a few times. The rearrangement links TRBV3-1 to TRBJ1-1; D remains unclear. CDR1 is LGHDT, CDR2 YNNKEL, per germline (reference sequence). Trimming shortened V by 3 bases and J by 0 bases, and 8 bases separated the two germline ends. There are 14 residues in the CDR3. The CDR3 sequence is CASSQGWMNTEAFF. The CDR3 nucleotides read TGTGCCAGCAGCCAGGGATGGATGAACACTGAAGCTTTCTTT.

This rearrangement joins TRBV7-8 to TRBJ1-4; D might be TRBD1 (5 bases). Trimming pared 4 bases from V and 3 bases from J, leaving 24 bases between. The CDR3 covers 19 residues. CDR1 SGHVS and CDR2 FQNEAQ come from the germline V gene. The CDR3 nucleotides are TGTGCCAGCAGCTCGATGGCCGGGGGAAGAGGCGCAGCTAATGAAAAACTGTTTTTT. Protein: CASSSMAGGRGAANEKLFF.